Given below is one TCR beta chain in context. With autoimmune disease history or systemic immunosuppression, patients were excluded. These data come from a study of OX40 agonist ivuxolimab in advanced cancers. Study at large: The study treated patients with ivuxolimab, an agonistic anti-OX40 (CD134) antibody. Patients received intravenous ivuxolimab every 2 weeks at 0.01 to 10 mg/kg. A partial response was reached by three patients: one with hepatocellular carcinoma and two with cutaneous melanoma.

The length of the CDR3 is 15 residues. The V gene end was trimmed by 3 bases and the J gene end by 5 bases; junction bases not matched to a gene: 9. CDR1 is SGHVS and CDR2 is FNYEAQ in the germline V gene. The protocol was immunoSEQ multiplex PCR, while the TCRdb copy is restricted to in-frame clones and leaves out a portion. The sample has about 77,000 clones, about 84% seen once. The source material was CD4+ or CD8+ T cells sorted from blood, sampled in a trial of the OX40 agonist ivuxolimab. V is TRBV7-6 and J is TRBJ1-2; 7 positions agree with TRBD1. The clonotype was recovered from an adult with an advanced solid tumor such as melanoma, head and neck, liver or kidney cancer. The CDR3 protein is CASSLGDRSFYGYTF. The CDR3 DNA sequence: TGTGCCAGCAGCTTGGGGGACAGATCATTTTATGGCTACACCTTC. The full variable domain, completed using reference TRBV7-6 and TRBJ1-2, is GAGVSQSPRYKVTKRGQDVALRCDPISGHVSLYWYRQALGQGPEFLTYFNYEAQQDKSGLPNDRFSAERPEGSISTLTIQRTEQRDSAMYRCASSLGDRSFYGYTFGSGTRLTVV.